Following are 28 T cell receptor beta chains from one sample sequenced in a study of T-cell reconstitution after alpha-beta-depleted transplantation in children. The library targeted TCRbeta and was prepared with unique molecular identifiers. TCRdb used MiXCR to reprocess the PCR reads, holding one entry per CDR3 protein. The sample yields about 90,000 distinct CDR3 sequences, 8% to 9% seen once. The input for sequencing was PBMCs from the stem cell graft donor, taken from the stem cell graft. These TCRs come from a human donor who donated a stem cell graft to a child with congenital amegakaryocytic thrombocytopenia.

This clonotype was seen repeatedly, ten times or more. The rearrangement links TRBV5-6 to TRBJ2-1; 10 bases match TRBD2. Looked up from germline, CDR1 is SGHDT and CDR2 is YYEEEE. The CDR3 runs 17 residues. After removal of 4 bases from V and 0 bases from J, the junction contained 7 bases not matched to a gene. CDR3 in amino acids: CASSRKTSGPSYNEQFF. The CDR3 DNA follows: TGTGCCAGCAGCCGAAAGACTAGCGGGCCCTCCTACAATGAGCAGTTCTTC.

In this sample, this clonotype turned up many times. This rearrangement joins TRBV12-3 or TRBV12-4 to TRBJ2-1, with TRBD2 identical over 11 bases. With 5 bases clipped from V and 3 bases from J, the junction kept 6 bases outside the gene matches. This CDR3 contains 16 residues. CDR3 sequence (DNA): TGTGCCAGCAGTACTATAGCGGGGGGGCTCTACAATGAGCAGTTCTTC. Translation gives CASSTIAGGLYNEQFF.

Ten or more counts support this clonotype. CDR3 region: CASSLTSEHNEQFF. CDR3 nucleotide sequence: TGTGCCAGCTCTCTTACTAGCGAACACAATGAGCAGTTCTTC. The chain carries TRBV12-3 or TRBV12-4 and TRBJ2-1; the match to TRBD2 covers 7 bases. This CDR3 is built from 14 residues. Losses at the gene ends were 8 bases for V and 5 bases for J; bases not matched to a gene: 9.

The chain joins TRBV11-2 to TRBJ2-6, with D perhaps being TRBD1 or TRBD2 (6 bases each). Germline lookup yields CDR1 SGHAT and CDR2 FQNNGV. This CDR3 contains 18 residues. With 1 base removed from V and 2 bases from J, the gap between germline ends came to 15 bases. Here the CDR3 DNA reads TGTGCCAGCAGCTTAGTTGGGGGGCGCTTCGCTGGGGCCAACGTCCTGACTTTC. It codes for CASSLVGGRFAGANVLTF.

In this sample, this clonotype turned up many times. The J gene is TRBJ1-4, the V gene TRBV5-8; D gene uncertain. The CDR3 sequence is 15 residues long. V shed 1 base and J shed 4 bases, with 11 bases lying between them. CDR1 and CDR2 (germline): SGHTS, YDEGEE. CDR3 residues: CASSLRRQFNEKLFF. The CDR3 nucleotides read TGTGCCAGCAGCTTGAGACGGCAATTTAATGAAAAACTGTTTTTT.

This clonotype was detected many times. J is TRBJ2-7 and V is TRBV5-5; D might be TRBD1 (5 bases). The length of the CDR3 is 13 residues. V was pared by 4 bases and J by 6 bases, with 14 bases between. Germline V gene lookup returns CDR1 SGHKS and CDR2 YYEKEE (reference sequence). CDR3 nucleotide sequence: TGTGCCAGCAGCCCTCGACAGTTGGGCGAGCAGTACTTC. The encoded protein is CASSPRQLGEQYF.

This clonotype was seen many times. This chain's CDR3 is CATSDFGRSTDTQYF. The CDR3, as DNA: TGTGCCACCAGTGATTTTGGGCGGAGCACAGATACGCAGTATTTT. The rearrangement joins TRBV24-1 to TRBJ2-3; D gene unclear. The CDR3 has 15 residues. V was shortened by 1 base and J by 0 bases, with 7 bases between the two germline ends. Germline V lookup: CDR1 KGHDR, CDR2 SFDVKD.

This clonotype was counted many times. The chain couples TRBV12-3 or TRBV12-4 to TRBJ2-2; D could derive from TRBD1 or TRBD2 (5 bases each). The germline V and J ends were trimmed by 6 bases and 4 bases, with 18 bases remaining between them. The CDR3 has 16 amino acids. The CDR3, as DNA: TGTGCCAGCAGGGCCTTTGGGGGTCGGGGCACCGGGGAGCTGTTTTTT. It is translated as CASRAFGGRGTGELFF.

This clonotype was seen at least ten times. The V gene is TRBV4-1, the J gene TRBJ2-6; D not resolved. CDR3 length: 16 amino acids. Germline V gene data show CDR1 as MGHRA and CDR2 as YSYEKL. V dropped 1 base and J dropped 1 base, with 8 bases sitting between them. This CDR3 is CASSQAYNSGANVLTF. In DNA form, the CDR3 reads TGCGCCAGCAGCCAAGCATATAATTCTGGGGCCAACGTCCTGACTTTC.

Many counts were recorded for this clonotype. This chain connects TRBV20-1 to TRBJ1-5; TRBD1 might be the D (6 bases). Germline lookup yields CDR1 DFQATT and CDR2 SNEGSKA (reference sequence). V lost 2 bases to trimming and J lost 5 bases, with 10 bases between them. There are 13 residues in the CDR3. The chain's CDR3 is CSARRNRDQPQHF. The CDR3 coding sequence is TGCAGTGCTAGACGGAACAGGGATCAGCCCCAGCATTTT.

This clonotype was detected many times. The J gene is TRBJ1-1, the V gene TRBV7-2; D is perhaps TRBD1 (5 bases). Germline V gives CDR1 SGHTA, CDR2 FQGNSA. Trimming stripped 3 bases from V and 3 bases from J, with 11 bases between. There are 14 residues in the CDR3. Written as DNA, the CDR3 is TGTGCCAGCAGCTTTAACGGGGCCTACACTGAAGCTTTCTTT. Translating it yields CASSFNGAYTEAFF. Full variable domain (remainder filled in from reference TRBV7-2 and TRBJ1-1): GAGVSQSPSNKVTEKGKDVELRCDPISGHTALYWYRQSLGQGLEFLIYFQGNSAPDKSGLPSDRFSAERTGGSVSTLTIQRTQQEDSAVYLCASSFNGAYTEAFFGQGTRLTVV.

This clonotype has a count of ten or more. This chain links TRBV27 with TRBJ1-5; no clear D. Germline V gene sequence: CDR1 MNHEY, CDR2 SMNVEV (reference sequence). This CDR3 is 15 amino acids long. V lost 5 bases and J lost 6, with 17 bases in between. The CDR3 sequence: CASSPNIILGQPQHF. The CDR3 coding sequence is TGTGCCAGCAGTCCTAATATTATACTGGGTCAGCCCCAGCATTTT.

This clonotype was observed at least ten times. V usage is TRBV19 and J usage is TRBJ2-3; possibly TRBD1 or TRBD2 for D (6 bases each). CDR3 length equals 14 residues. V lost 6 bases and J 4 bases, leaving 14 bases between the germline ends. Germline CDR1 reads LNHDA; CDR2 reads SQIVND (reference sequence). The CDR3 coding sequence is TGTGCCAGTAGCGGAGGGGGTACCCCAGATACGCAGTATTTT. It codes for CASSGGGTPDTQYF. Full variable domain (outside the CDR3, taken from reference TRBV19 and TRBJ2-3): DGGITQSPKYLFRKEGQNVTLSCEQNLNHDAMYWYRQDPGQGLRLIYYSQIVNDFQKGDIAEGYSVSREKKESFPLTVTSAQKNPTAFYLCASSGGGTPDTQYFGPGTRLTVL.

The table lists this clonotype with many counts. The chain recombines TRBV11-2 with TRBJ2-4; TRBD2 is a possible D gene (6 bases). The CDR3 has 15 residues. CDR1 SGHAT and CDR2 FQNNGV come from the germline V gene. Between the trimmed V and J ends, which lost 5 bases and 6 bases, there was a span of 17 bases. The CDR3 region has the DNA TGTGCCAGCAGCCCCGTGCCGGGGGTCGGAAACATTCAGTACTTC. Its protein is CASSPVPGVGNIQYF.

In this sample, this clonotype turned up many times. The chain couples TRBV5-1 to TRBJ2-7; 7 bases map to TRBD1. V lost 0 bases and J lost 4; bases outside the gene matches: 16. This CDR3 comprises 18 residues. Germline CDR1 is SGHRS and CDR2 is YFSETQ. In DNA form, the CDR3 reads TGCGCCAGCAGCTTGGAGCTCTCCGGACCCGGGACAGAGTACGAGCAGTACTTC. This gives the protein CASSLELSGPGTEYEQYF.

This clonotype was counted at least ten times. One end of the junction fails to match germline, which may point to a read error. The CDR3 is CASSLSLGRDTEAFF. In DNA form, the CDR3 reads TGTGCCAGCAGTCTATCGTTGGGGCGGGACACTGAAGCTTTCTTT. This chain connects TRBV27 to TRBJ1-1; possibly TRBD1 for D (5 bases). This CDR3 region has 15 residues. The germline V gene has CDR1 MNHEY and CDR2 SMNVEV (reference sequence).

This clonotype occurred many times. The chain's CDR3 is CSASNPSTGELFF. In DNA form, the CDR3 reads TGCAGTGCTAGTAATCCTAGTACCGGGGAGCTGTTTTTT. The J gene is TRBJ2-2, the V gene TRBV20-1; D ambiguous. Trimming shortened V by 3 bases and J by 5 bases, and 10 bases separated the two germline ends. CDR1 is DFQATT and CDR2 is SNEGSKA in the germline V gene (reference sequence). The CDR3 extends over 13 amino acids.

This clonotype was found many times. DNA of the CDR3: TGTGCCAGCAGTCTGACCCCGGAGAACTACGAGCAGTACTTC. Translating gives CASSLTPENYEQYF. The rearrangement links TRBV7-9 to TRBJ2-7; D unresolved. The CDR3 length is 14 residues. Germline V gene data show CDR1 as SEHNR and CDR2 as FQNEAQ (reference sequence). V lost 6 bases, J lost 3 bases, and 15 bases lay in between.

This clonotype was seen just once. This chain joins TRBV7-8 and TRBJ2-7; the match to TRBD1 covers 7 bases. With 8 bases clipped from V and 2 bases from J, the junction kept 9 bases outside the gene matches. This CDR3 region has 14 residues. Germline V lookup: CDR1 SGHVS, CDR2 FQNEAQ. The CDR3, as DNA: TGTGCCAGCGGAAAGACAGGGTCACCCTACGAGCAGTACTTC. Protein product: CASGKTGSPYEQYF.

This clonotype was observed at least ten times. The J gene is TRBJ2-1, the V gene TRBV5-1, with 9 bases lining up with TRBD2. CDR3 length: 15 residues. Germline V CDR1 and CDR2: SGHRS, YFSETQ. V trimming: 0 bases; J trimming: 8 bases; junction bases outside the gene matches: 6. The CDR3 spells CASSLGASGVDEQFF. The CDR3 coding sequence is TGCGCCAGCAGCTTGGGGGCTAGCGGGGTCGATGAGCAGTTCTTC.

This clonotype has ten or more counts. The J gene is TRBJ2-3, the V gene TRBV20-1; D is unresolved. With 1 base removed from V and 2 bases from J, the gap between germline ends came to 10 bases. Germline CDR1 and CDR2: DFQATT and SNEGSKA (reference sequence). The CDR3 is made up of 14 amino acids. CDR3 in amino acids: CSARGRWSTDTQYF. CDR3 nucleotide sequence: TGCAGTGCTAGAGGGCGATGGTCCACAGATACGCAGTATTTT.

This clonotype was detected many times. The chain combines TRBV6-5 with TRBJ2-7, with D perhaps TRBD1 (5 bases). CDR3 size: 15 residues. Per the germline V gene, CDR1 is MNHEY and CDR2 is SVGAGI. The ends were cut back, 6 bases at V and 5 bases at J, with 20 bases in the middle. This CDR3 reads CASRPSRVTIHEQYF. For the CDR3, the DNA is TGTGCCAGCAGGCCGAGCAGGGTGACGATCCACGAGCAGTACTTC.

This clonotype was seen repeatedly, ten times or more. The chain carries TRBV12-3 or TRBV12-4 and TRBJ2-1, with TRBD2 matching over 9 bases. The trim removed 10 bases at V and 13 bases at J, leaving 11 bases unmatched. This CDR3 is 12 amino acids long. The CDR3 spells CATRGLAGPQFF. In nucleotides, the CDR3 is TGTGCCACTAGGGGGCTAGCGGGACCTCAGTTCTTC.

This clonotype was recorded a few times. Written as DNA, the CDR3 is TGTGCCAGCAGCTTAGACGGAGGGCACGAGCAGTACTTC. Translating gives CASSLDGGHEQYF. The chain employs TRBV7-9 and TRBJ2-7; weak D call: TRBD2 (6 bases). V dropped 1 base and J dropped 5 bases, with 9 bases sitting between them. Per the germline V gene, CDR1 is SEHNR and CDR2 is FQNEAQ (reference sequence). This CDR3 has 13 amino acids.

This clonotype was observed many times. J is TRBJ2-7 and V is TRBV5-1; D gene ambiguous. Trimming cost V 4 bases and J 7 bases, with 18 bases left between them. The CDR3 consists of 14 residues. Per germline, CDR1 SGHRS and CDR2 YFSETQ. Here the CDR3 DNA reads TGCGCCAGCAGCCCTCCAGCGCCAGTCGGAGAGCAGTACTTC. Translating it yields CASSPPAPVGEQYF.

The rearrangement links TRBV28 to TRBJ2-2; TRBD2 agrees at 13 bases. Germline CDR1 MDHEN, CDR2 SYDVKM. The CDR3 is 18 residues long. Trimming took 1 base from V and 3 from J; bases not matched to a gene: 5. CDR3 in DNA: TGTGCCAGCAGTTTATTTGGGACTAGCGGGATATACACCGGGGAGCTGTTTTTT. Its translation is CASSLFGTSGIYTGELFF. Full variable domain (remainder filled in from reference TRBV28 and TRBJ2-2): DVKVTQSSRYLVKRTGEKVFLECVQDMDHENMFWYRQDPGLGLRLIYFSYDVKMKEKGDIPEGYSVSREKKERFSLILESASTNQTSMYLCASSLFGTSGIYTGELFFGEGSRLTVL.

This clonotype was detected ten times or more. V and J are TRBV29-1 and TRBJ2-2; D perhaps matches TRBD2 (5 bases). The V end was cut by 7 bases, the J end by 6 bases, with 21 bases between. This CDR3 is 15 amino acids long. Germline lookup yields CDR1 SQVTM and CDR2 ANQGSEA. The CDR3 DNA sequence: TGCAGCGCGACCTGGGCGTCGGGGTTTTCCGGGGAGCTGTTTTTT. This sequence encodes CSATWASGFSGELFF.

This clonotype showed up many times. This chain connects TRBV9 to TRBJ2-7; TRBD1 might be the D (7 bases). Germline V lookup: CDR1 SGDLS, CDR2 YYNGEE. This CDR3 contains 15 residues. Trimming removed 3 bases from V and 1 base from J, with 14 bases in between. The CDR3 nucleotides read TGTGCCAGCAGCGCAGGGGGGACATTGTCCTACGAGCAGTACTTC. Amino acids: CASSAGGTLSYEQYF.